These 13 T cell receptor beta chains were all obtained from the same sample, sequenced in a study of post-analysis software for immune sequencing data. Study results and caveats: Compared with controls, patients had more of about 5 TRBV segments, including TRBV5-6, TRBV5-1 and TRBV20-1.

For these receptors, no antigen is known. TCR beta cDNA libraries included unique molecular identifiers. TCRdb recomputed calls from the PCR reads with MiXCR, one row per CDR3 protein. The sample consists of about 760,000 distinct CDR3 sequences, 25% to 30% of them appearing once. Sequencing used blood. Receptors were obtained from a girl between 10 and 17 years old with multiple sclerosis.

The chain joins TRBV10-1 to TRBJ2-7; 8 nucleotides align to TRBD1. The CDR3 extends over 17 amino acids. The V gene's germline CDR1 is WNHNN and CDR2 SYGVQD (reference sequence). The V segment lost 10 bases and the J segment 7 bases; nucleotides outside the gene matches: 24. In DNA, the CDR3 is TGCGCCAACAGGGGGGCTACCGGACCGAATATAGTTATGGAGCAGTACTTC. Translating gives CANRGATGPNIVMEQYF.

This clonotype was seen more than once but under ten times. The chain recombines TRBV29-1 with TRBJ2-5; D is uncertain. Trimming pared 3 bases from V and 11 bases from J, leaving 13 bases between. Germline V gene lookup returns CDR1 SQVTM and CDR2 ANQGSEA. The CDR3 length is 11 residues. CDR3 loop: CSVEGNPRQYF. DNA of the CDR3: TGCAGCGTTGAGGGTAACCCCCGGCAGTACTTC.

The genes are TRBV12-3 or TRBV12-4 and TRBJ2-1, with 7 bases matching TRBD2. V gave up 7 bases and J gave up 6 bases; unmatched junction bases: 12. CDR3 length equals 15 residues. CDR3 nucleotides: TGTGCCAGCAACTGGGGCGGGAGTTACCGCAATGAGCAGTTCTTC. Translated: CASNWGGSYRNEQFF.

The CDR3 loop reads CASRRISGRELNEQFF. The CDR3 region has the DNA TGTGCCAGCAGGCGAATTAGCGGGAGGGAACTTAATGAGCAGTTCTTC. The gene calls are TRBV7-9 and TRBJ2-1; the match to TRBD2 covers 11 bases. V was pared by 6 bases and J by 7 bases, with 11 bases of the junction left unmatched. Germline-derived CDR1 and CDR2 are SEHNR and FQNEAQ (reference sequence). CDR3 length equals 16 residues.

The rearrangement joins TRBV6-2 or TRBV6-3 to TRBJ2-1, with 16 bases lining up with TRBD2. CDR1 MNHEY and CDR2 SVGEGT come from the germline V gene. The V and J ends lost 6 bases and 12 bases, in that order; junction bases with no gene match: 14. This CDR3 is built from 17 residues. DNA for the CDR3: TGTGCCAGCAGCCCCAATACCGGGACTAGCGGGAGGGCCCGGCAGTTCTTC. The encoded protein is CASSPNTGTSGRARQFF.

This clonotype was counted a few times. The V and J genes are TRBV20-1 and TRBJ2-1, with TRBD2 matching 10 bases. V gave up 0 bases and J gave up 7 bases; unmatched junction bases: 6. Per the germline V gene, CDR1 is DFQATT and CDR2 is SNEGSKA (reference sequence). This CDR3 is 15 amino acids long. CDR3 in DNA: TGCAGTGCTAGAGACCCGAGCGGGGGGGCAAATGAGCAGTTCTTC. Translation: CSARDPSGGANEQFF.

This sequence joins TRBV12-3 or TRBV12-4 and TRBJ2-1; TRBD1 aligns across 8 bases. This CDR3 region has 15 residues. With V trimmed by 6 bases and J by 7 bases, 11 bases remained unmatched. The CDR3 sequence is CASRVNQGALNEQFF. CDR3 DNA sequence: TGTGCCAGCAGAGTAAACCAGGGGGCGTTGAATGAGCAGTTCTTC.

The chain is built from TRBV12-3 or TRBV12-4 and TRBJ1-2; D might be TRBD1 (5 bases). CDR3 length: 14 amino acids. Trimming shortened V by 7 bases and J by 8 bases, and 20 bases separated the two germline ends. The CDR3 DNA is TGTGCCAGCAACCCCGGGACCGCGCTGTACGGCTACACCTTC. Protein sequence: CASNPGTALYGYTF.

The CDR3 DNA is TGTGCCAGCAGTTACTGGCGGTCTGGGGCCAACGTCCTGACTTTC. This sequence encodes CASSYWRSGANVLTF. The chain links TRBV6-6 to TRBJ2-6; no clear D. The germline V gene has CDR1 MNHNY and CDR2 SVGAGI (reference sequence). Trimming removed 1 base at V and 1 base at J, with 5 bases between. The CDR3 covers 15 residues.

This chain uses TRBV11-2 with TRBJ2-1, with D unresolved. Germline V gives CDR1 SGHAT, CDR2 FQNNGV. V lost 2 bases and J 4 bases, leaving 15 bases between the germline ends. This CDR3 has 16 residues. CDR3 in amino acids: CASSLTSSLLYNEQFF. CDR3 bases: TGTGCCAGCAGCTTAACATCTTCCCTCTTGTACAATGAGCAGTTCTTC.

The chain is built from TRBV2 and TRBJ2-1, with 10 bases that match TRBD2. V shed 4 bases, J shed 3 bases, and the junction held 6 bases outside the gene matches. The CDR3 consists of 16 residues. Germline-derived CDR1 and CDR2 are SNHLY and FYNNEI. As DNA, the CDR3 is TGTGCCAGCAGTGGCGGACTAGCGGACCACTACAATGAGCAGTTCTTC. Its protein product is CASSGGLADHYNEQFF.

This clonotype was observed a few times. The chain joins TRBV2 to TRBJ2-7; D is perhaps TRBD2 (6 bases). Gene TRBJ2-5 matches the end of the DNA better, so the J call may be wrong. Germline V CDR1 and CDR2: SNHLY, FYNNEI. The CDR3 is 13 residues long. The CDR3 sequence is CASSARSGETQYF. As DNA, the CDR3 is TGTGCCAGCAGTGCTAGAAGCGGGGAGACCCAGTACTTC.

The sample holds a few counts of this clonotype. This rearrangement joins TRBV7-9 to TRBJ1-4; tentatively, D is TRBD1 (5 bases). Germline loops: CDR1 SEHNR, CDR2 FQNEAQ (reference sequence). Between the trimmed V and J ends, which lost 2 bases and 3 bases, there was a span of 13 bases. This CDR3 region has 16 residues. DNA of the CDR3: TGTGCCAGCAGCTTATTGGGAAGGGGAGCTAATGAAAAACTGTTTTTT. Encoded protein: CASSLLGRGANEKLFF.